The 9 T cell receptor beta chains below come from one sample, sequenced in a study of T cells in Graves' hyperthyroidism and ophthalmopathy. Researchers amplified the TCR beta CDR3 regions from RNA transcripts. HTBI primers were the set used in a first-round RT-PCR of the TCR CDR3. TCRdb processed the multiplex PCR reads anew with MiXCR; each CDR3 protein has one entry. The table shows nearly 600,000 distinct CDR3 sequences, with about 15% occurring only once. Material: blood. The receptors were sampled from a woman aged 25 to 39 with Graves' hyperthyroidism that later progressed to Graves' ophthalmopathy.

The table lists this clonotype with many counts. V and J are TRBV7-2 and TRBJ2-1; 9 nucleotides match TRBD2. With V trimmed by 5 bases and J by 6 bases, 5 bases remained unmatched. Germline CDR1 and CDR2: SGHTA and FQGNSA. The CDR3 is made up of 14 amino acids. CDR3 nucleotides: TGTGCCAGCAGCCTGGGACTAGCTAGCAATGAGCAGTTCTTC. Residues: CASSLGLASNEQFF.

This clonotype was picked up many times. This chain links TRBV7-2 with TRBJ2-5; 10 bases fit TRBD2. The germline gives CDR1 SGHTA, CDR2 FQGNSA. This CDR3 contains 15 residues. Trimming at V came to 2 bases and at J to 4 bases, leaving 4 bases not matched to a gene. The CDR3 sequence is CASSLKREGGETQYF. The CDR3 DNA reads TGTGCCAGCAGCTTAAAGCGGGAGGGGGGAGAGACCCAGTACTTC.

This clonotype was observed many times. V and J are TRBV25-1 and TRBJ2-7; 8 nucleotides align to TRBD2. The CDR3 is 14 amino acids. Per germline, CDR1 MGHDK and CDR2 SYGVNS. Trimming took 5 bases from V and 7 from J; bases not matched to a gene: 10. CDR3 loop: CASSPREGPGEQYF. DNA of the CDR3: TGTGCCAGCAGTCCCCGGGAGGGCCCGGGGGAGCAGTACTTC.

This clonotype was found many times. The J gene is TRBJ1-1, the V gene TRBV29-1, with 9 bases matching TRBD1. Germline trimming cut 7 bases from V and 3 bases from J; bases unmatched to any gene: 12. The CDR3 is made up of 15 amino acids. Germline assignment: CDR1 SQVTM and CDR2 ANQGSEA. Here the CDR3 reads CSAPRDRVSDTEAFF. For the CDR3, the DNA is TGCAGCGCACCCCGGGACAGGGTGTCTGACACTGAAGCTTTCTTT.

This clonotype was seen repeatedly, ten times or more. The CDR3 nucleotides are TGTGCCAGCAGTTTCGGTGTTTTGAACACTGAAGCTTTCTTT. This codes for CASSFGVLNTEAFF. The V gene is TRBV28, the J gene TRBJ1-1; D call uncertain. CDR3 length equals 14 residues. CDR1 and CDR2 from the germline V gene are MDHEN and SYDVKM. With 3 bases removed from V and 0 bases from J, the gap between germline ends came to 8 bases.

This clonotype has more than one count but fewer than ten. The chain employs TRBV11-2 and TRBJ2-7, with D hard to call. Trimming shortened V by 3 bases and J by 1 base, and 13 bases separated the two germline ends. CDR1 is SGHAT, CDR2 FQNNGV, per germline. There are 15 residues in the CDR3. CDR3 amino acids: CASSFFTGPSYEQYF. CDR3 DNA: TGTGCCAGCAGCTTCTTCACTGGGCCTTCCTACGAGCAGTACTTC.

This clonotype was recorded at least ten times. The V call is TRBV9, the J call TRBJ2-1; D not resolved. Per the germline V gene, CDR1 is SGDLS and CDR2 is YYNGEE. The V gene lost 3 bases and the J gene lost 3 bases, with 7 bases spanning the gap. The CDR3 sequence is 13 residues long. For the CDR3, the DNA is TGTGCCAGCAGCGCCCCACTCTACAATGAGCAGTTCTTC. It codes for CASSAPLYNEQFF.

This clonotype has a handful of counts. This chain uses TRBV7-2 with TRBJ2-1, with TRBD2 identical over 7 bases. The CDR3 has 13 amino acids. CDR1 is SGHTA and CDR2 is FQGNSA in the germline V gene. Trimming took 3 bases from V and 12 from J; bases not matched to a gene: 8. CDR3 amino acids: CASSLGGRVWQFF. CDR3 DNA sequence: TGTGCCAGCAGCTTGGGAGGGAGGGTTTGGCAGTTCTTC.

At least ten counts were recorded for this clonotype. V usage is TRBV6-6 and J usage is TRBJ2-7; TRBD1 agrees at 9 bases. Germline V lookup: CDR1 MNHNY, CDR2 SVGAGI (reference sequence). Losses at the gene ends were 2 bases for V and 1 base for J; bases not matched to a gene: 6. The CDR3 length is 16 residues. CDR3 bases: TGTGCCAGCAGTTACGCGGACAGGGGAGGGTCCTACGAGCAGTACTTC. Residues: CASSYADRGGSYEQYF.